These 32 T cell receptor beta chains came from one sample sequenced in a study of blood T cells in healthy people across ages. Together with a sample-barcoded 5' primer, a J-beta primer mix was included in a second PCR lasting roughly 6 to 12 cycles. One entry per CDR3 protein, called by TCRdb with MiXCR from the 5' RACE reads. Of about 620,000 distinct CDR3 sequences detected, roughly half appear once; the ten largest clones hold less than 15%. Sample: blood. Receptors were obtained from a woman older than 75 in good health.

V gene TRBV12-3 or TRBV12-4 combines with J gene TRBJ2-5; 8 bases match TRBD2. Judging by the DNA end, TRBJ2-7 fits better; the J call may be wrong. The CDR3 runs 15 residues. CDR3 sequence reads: CASGRPGAGAYEQYF. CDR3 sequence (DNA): TGTGCCAGCGGTCGACCTGGAGCGGGGGCCTACGAGCAGTACTTC.

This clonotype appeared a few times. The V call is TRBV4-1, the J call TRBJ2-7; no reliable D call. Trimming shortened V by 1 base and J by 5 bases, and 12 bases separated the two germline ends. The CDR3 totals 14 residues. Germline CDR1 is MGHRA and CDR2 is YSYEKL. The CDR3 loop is CASSQGAHRDEQYF. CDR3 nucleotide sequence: TGCGCCAGCAGCCAAGGGGCTCACCGGGACGAGCAGTACTTC.

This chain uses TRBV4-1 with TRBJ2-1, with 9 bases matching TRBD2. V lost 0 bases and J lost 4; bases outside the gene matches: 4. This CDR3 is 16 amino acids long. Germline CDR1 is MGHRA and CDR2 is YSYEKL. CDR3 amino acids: CASSQDRLAVYNEQFF. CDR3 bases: TGCGCCAGCAGCCAAGATAGACTAGCGGTTTACAATGAGCAGTTCTTC.

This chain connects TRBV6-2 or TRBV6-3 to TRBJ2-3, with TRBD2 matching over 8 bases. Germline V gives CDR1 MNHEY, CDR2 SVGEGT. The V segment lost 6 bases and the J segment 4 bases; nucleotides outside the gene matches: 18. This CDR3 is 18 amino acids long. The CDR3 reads CASSRQPTLAGMADTQYF. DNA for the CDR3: TGTGCCAGCAGCCGCCAACCGACATTAGCGGGGATGGCAGATACGCAGTATTTT.

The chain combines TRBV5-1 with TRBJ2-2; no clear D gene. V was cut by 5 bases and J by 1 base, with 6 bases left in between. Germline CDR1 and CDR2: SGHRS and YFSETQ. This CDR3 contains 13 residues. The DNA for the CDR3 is TGCGCCAGCAGTATTAAGAACACCGGGGAGCTGTTTTTT. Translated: CASSIKNTGELFF.

CDR3 sequence (DNA): TGTGCCAGCAGTGACGCCAGCTCCTACGAGCAGTACTTC. It yields the protein CASSDASSYEQYF. This chain connects TRBV6-6 to TRBJ2-7, with D hard to call. V was trimmed by 5 bases and J by 0 bases, leaving 8 bases between them. Per the germline V gene, CDR1 is MNHNY and CDR2 is SVGAGI (reference sequence). The length of the CDR3 is 13 residues.

This CDR3 is CASSLIAAGLNEQFF. The CDR3 DNA is TGTGCCAGCAGCTTAATAGCCGCCGGGCTCAATGAGCAGTTCTTC. The chain recombines TRBV11-2 with TRBJ2-1, with D hard to call. The germline CDR1 and CDR2 sequences are SGHAT and FQNNGV. The CDR3 length is 15 residues. Trimming left V 2 bases short and J 6 bases short, with 14 bases between.

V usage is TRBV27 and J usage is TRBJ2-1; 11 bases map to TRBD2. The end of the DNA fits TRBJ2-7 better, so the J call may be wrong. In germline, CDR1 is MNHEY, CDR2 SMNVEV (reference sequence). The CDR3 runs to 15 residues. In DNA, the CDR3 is TGTGCCAGCAGACCGGGACTAGCGGACTACAATGAGCAGTACTTC. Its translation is CASRPGLADYNEQYF.

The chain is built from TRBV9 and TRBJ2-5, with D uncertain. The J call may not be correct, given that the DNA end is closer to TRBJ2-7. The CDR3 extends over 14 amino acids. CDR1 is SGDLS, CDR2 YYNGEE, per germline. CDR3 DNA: TGTGCCAGCAGCCCTATCGAGAGTAAATACGAGCAGTACTTC. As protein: CASSPIESKYEQYF.

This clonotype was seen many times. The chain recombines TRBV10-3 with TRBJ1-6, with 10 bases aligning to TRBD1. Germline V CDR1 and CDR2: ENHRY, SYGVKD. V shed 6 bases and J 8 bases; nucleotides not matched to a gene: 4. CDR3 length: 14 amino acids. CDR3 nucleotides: TGTGCCATCAGGGGGGACAGGGGATATTCACCCCTCCACTTT. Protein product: CAIRGDRGYSPLHF.

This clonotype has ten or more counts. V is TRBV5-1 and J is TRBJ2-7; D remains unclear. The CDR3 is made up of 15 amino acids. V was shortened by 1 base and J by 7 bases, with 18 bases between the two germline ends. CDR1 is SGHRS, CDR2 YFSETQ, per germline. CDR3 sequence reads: CASSLSDGGLWEQYF. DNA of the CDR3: TGCGCCAGCAGCTTGTCGGACGGCGGATTATGGGAGCAGTACTTC.

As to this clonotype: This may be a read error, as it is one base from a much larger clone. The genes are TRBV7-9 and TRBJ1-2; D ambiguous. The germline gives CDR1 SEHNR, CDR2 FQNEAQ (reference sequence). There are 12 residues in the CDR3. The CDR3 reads CASSGANYGCTF. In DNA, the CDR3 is TGTGCCAGCAGCGGAGCGAACTATGGCTGCACCTTC.

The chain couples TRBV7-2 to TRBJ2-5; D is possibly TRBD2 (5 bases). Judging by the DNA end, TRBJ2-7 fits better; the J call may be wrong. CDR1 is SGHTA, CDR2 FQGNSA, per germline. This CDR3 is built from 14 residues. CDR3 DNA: TGTGCCAGCAGCTTAGCTCGAGGGTTCTACGAGCAGTACTTC. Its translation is CASSLARGFYEQYF.

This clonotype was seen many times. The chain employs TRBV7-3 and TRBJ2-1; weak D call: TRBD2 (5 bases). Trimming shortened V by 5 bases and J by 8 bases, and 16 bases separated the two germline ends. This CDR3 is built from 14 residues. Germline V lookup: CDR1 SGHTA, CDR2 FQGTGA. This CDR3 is CASSPGLVMHEQFF. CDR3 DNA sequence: TGTGCCAGCAGCCCTGGACTGGTTATGCATGAGCAGTTCTTC.

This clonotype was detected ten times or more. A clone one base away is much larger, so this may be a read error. As DNA, the CDR3 is TGTGCCAGCAGCTTAGGAGGGGAGAATGAGCAGTACTTC. Translation gives CASSLGGENEQYF. The chain couples TRBV7-3 to TRBJ2-5, with D tentatively TRBD2 (6 bases). Germline CDR1 and CDR2: SGHTA and FQGTGA. CDR3 length: 13 amino acids. V lost 2 bases and J 11 bases, leaving 15 bases between the germline ends.

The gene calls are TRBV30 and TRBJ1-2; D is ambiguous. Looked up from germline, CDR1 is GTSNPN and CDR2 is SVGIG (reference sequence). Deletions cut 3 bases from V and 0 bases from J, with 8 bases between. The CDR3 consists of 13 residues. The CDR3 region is CAWRAPSNYGYTF. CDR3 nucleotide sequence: TGTGCCTGGAGGGCCCCTTCTAACTATGGCTACACCTTC.

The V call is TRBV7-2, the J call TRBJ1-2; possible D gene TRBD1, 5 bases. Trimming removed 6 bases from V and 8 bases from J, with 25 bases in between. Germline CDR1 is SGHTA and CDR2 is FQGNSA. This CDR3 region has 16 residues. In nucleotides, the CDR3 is TGTGCCAGCAGTCTTACCACCGGGACCGCCCTCAGAGGCTACACCTTC. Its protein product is CASSLTTGTALRGYTF.

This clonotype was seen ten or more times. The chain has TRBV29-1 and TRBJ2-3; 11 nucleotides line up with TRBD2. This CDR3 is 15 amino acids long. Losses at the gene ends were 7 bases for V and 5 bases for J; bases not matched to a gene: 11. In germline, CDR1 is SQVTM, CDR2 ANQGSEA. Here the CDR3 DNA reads TGCAGCGCACGGGCCCTAGCGGGAGGCGTAGATACGCAGTATTTT. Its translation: CSARALAGGVDTQYF.

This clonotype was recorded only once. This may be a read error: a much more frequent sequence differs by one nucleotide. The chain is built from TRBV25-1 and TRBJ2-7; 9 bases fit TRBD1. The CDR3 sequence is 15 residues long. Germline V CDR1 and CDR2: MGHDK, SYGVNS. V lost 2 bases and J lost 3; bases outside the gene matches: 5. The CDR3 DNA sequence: TGTGCCAGCAGTGAAGCCGGGACAGGGCGCTACGAGCAGTACTTC. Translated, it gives CASSEAGTGRYEQYF.

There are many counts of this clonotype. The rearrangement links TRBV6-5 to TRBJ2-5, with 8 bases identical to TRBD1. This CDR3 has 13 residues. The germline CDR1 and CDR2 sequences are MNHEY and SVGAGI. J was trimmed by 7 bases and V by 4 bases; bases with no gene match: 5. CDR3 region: CASSSRGLGTQYF. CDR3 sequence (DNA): TGTGCCAGCAGTTCCAGGGGGCTGGGGACCCAGTACTTC.

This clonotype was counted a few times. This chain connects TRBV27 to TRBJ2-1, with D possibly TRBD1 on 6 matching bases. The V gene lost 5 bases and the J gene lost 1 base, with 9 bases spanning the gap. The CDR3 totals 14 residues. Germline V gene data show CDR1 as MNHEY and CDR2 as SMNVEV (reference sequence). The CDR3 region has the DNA TGTGCCAGCAGTAATACAGGGTCCTACAATGAGCAGTTCTTC. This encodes CASSNTGSYNEQFF.

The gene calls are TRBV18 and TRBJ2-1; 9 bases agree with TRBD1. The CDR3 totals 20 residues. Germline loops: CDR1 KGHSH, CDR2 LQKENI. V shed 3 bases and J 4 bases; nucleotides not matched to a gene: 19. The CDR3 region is CASSPSPGQGQGIQYNEQFF. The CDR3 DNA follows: TGTGCCAGCTCACCCAGCCCGGGACAGGGCCAAGGGATACAGTACAATGAGCAGTTCTTC.

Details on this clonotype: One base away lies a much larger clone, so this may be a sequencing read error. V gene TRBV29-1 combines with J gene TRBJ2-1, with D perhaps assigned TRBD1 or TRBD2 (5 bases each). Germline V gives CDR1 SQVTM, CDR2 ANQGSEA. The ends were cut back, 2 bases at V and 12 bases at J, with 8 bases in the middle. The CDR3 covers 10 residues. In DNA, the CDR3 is TGCAGCGTTGAATGGGACGGGCAGTTCTTC. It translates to CSVEWDGQFF.

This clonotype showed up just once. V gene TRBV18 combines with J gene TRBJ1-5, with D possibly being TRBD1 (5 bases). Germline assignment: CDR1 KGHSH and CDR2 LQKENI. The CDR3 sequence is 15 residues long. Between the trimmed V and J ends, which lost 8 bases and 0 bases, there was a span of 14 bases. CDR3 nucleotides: TGTGCCAGCGCAAGCGGGGCCTCTAGCAATCAGCCCCAGCATTTT. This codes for CASASGASSNQPQHF.

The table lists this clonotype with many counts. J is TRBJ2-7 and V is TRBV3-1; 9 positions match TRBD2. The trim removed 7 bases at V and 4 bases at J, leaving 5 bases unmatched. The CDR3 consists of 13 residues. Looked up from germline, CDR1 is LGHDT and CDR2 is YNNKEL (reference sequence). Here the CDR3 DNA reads TGTGCCAGCAACCTAGCGGGAACATACGAGCAGTACTTC. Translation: CASNLAGTYEQYF.

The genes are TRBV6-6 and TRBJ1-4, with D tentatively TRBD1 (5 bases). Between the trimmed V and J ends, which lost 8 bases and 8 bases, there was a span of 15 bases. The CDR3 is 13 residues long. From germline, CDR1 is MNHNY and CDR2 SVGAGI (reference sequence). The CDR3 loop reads CASGAQMGEKLFF. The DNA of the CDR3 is TGTGCCAGCGGGGCGCAGATGGGGGAAAAACTGTTTTTT.

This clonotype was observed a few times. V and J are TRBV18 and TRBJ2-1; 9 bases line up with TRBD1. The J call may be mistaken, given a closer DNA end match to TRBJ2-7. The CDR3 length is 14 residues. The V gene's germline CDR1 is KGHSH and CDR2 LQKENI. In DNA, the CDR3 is TGTGCCAGCTCATTAGGGGGACAGGGAAACGAGCAGTACTTC. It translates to CASSLGGQGNEQYF.

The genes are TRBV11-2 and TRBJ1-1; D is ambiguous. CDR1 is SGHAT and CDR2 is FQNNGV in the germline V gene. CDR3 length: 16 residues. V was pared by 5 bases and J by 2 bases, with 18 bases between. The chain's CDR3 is CASSLRYGDPNTEAFF. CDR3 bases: TGTGCCAGCAGCCTAAGATACGGGGATCCAAACACTGAAGCTTTCTTT.

The DNA for the CDR3 is TGTGCCAGCAGTGAATCCCTTCGGACTGTCAATGAGCAGTTCTTC. It specifies CASSESLRTVNEQFF. The chain couples TRBV25-1 to TRBJ2-1; tentative D call: TRBD2 (5 bases). V was clipped by 1 base and J by 6 bases, with 13 bases between them. Per the germline V gene, CDR1 is MGHDK and CDR2 is SYGVNS. CDR3 length equals 15 residues.

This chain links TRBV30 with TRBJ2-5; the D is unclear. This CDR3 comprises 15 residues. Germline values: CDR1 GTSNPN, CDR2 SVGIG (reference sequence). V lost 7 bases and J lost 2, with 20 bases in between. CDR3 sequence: CASKRWGSRQETQYF. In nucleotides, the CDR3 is TGTGCCTCAAAACGCTGGGGAAGCAGACAAGAGACCCAGTACTTC.

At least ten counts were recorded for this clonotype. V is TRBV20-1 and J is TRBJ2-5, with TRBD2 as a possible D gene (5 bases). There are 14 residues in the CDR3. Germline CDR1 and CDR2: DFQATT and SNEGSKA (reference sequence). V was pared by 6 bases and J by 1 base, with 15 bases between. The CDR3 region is CSAIDGLTQETQYF. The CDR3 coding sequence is TGCAGTGCCATAGACGGACTGACCCAAGAGACCCAGTACTTC.

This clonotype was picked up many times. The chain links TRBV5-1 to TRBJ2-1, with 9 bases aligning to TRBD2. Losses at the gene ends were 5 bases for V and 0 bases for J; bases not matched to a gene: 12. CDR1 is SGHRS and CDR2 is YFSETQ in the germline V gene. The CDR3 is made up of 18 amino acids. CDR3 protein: CASRVWYAGGSSYNEQFF. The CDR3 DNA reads TGCGCCAGCAGAGTCTGGTATGCGGGAGGGAGCTCCTACAATGAGCAGTTCTTC.